The 9 T cell receptor beta chains below come from one sample, sequenced in a study of CD8+ T cells in alopecia areata. As for treatment: oral pan-JAK inhibitor, 5-10 mg twice daily. Following RNA extraction, reverse transcription yielded cDNA that acted as the sequencing template. Profiled with immunoSEQ multiplex PCR; TCRdb holds only in-frame clones, not every one. The sample has over 150,000 clones, 58% seen once. Sample: CD8+ T cells sorted from blood, taken at week 24, from a patient treated with tofacitinib. These receptors were taken from a human donor with alopecia areata.

The rearrangement links TRBV2 to TRBJ2-1; 10 bases fit TRBD1. The trim removed 7 bases at V and 4 bases at J, leaving 4 bases unmatched. The CDR3 is made up of 14 amino acids. The germline V gene has CDR1 SNHLY and CDR2 FYNNEI. The CDR3 bases are TGTGCCAGCATGGGACAGGGGAGGTACAATGAGCAGTTCTTC. Protein product: CASMGQGRYNEQFF.

The chain joins TRBV30 to TRBJ2-5, with D perhaps matching TRBD1 (5 bases). The germline V gene has CDR1 GTSNPN and CDR2 SVGIG (reference sequence). V lost 3 bases, J lost 12 bases, and 14 bases lay in between. The CDR3 is made up of 11 amino acids. Here the CDR3 DNA reads TGTGCCTGGAGCCAAGGGGCGCTGAAGTACTTC. The encoded protein is CAWSQGALKYF.

The chain has TRBV11-1 and TRBJ2-2, with D perhaps TRBD1 or TRBD2 (5 bases each). The CDR3 contains 15 residues. CDR1 SGHAT and CDR2 FQDESV come from the germline V gene (reference sequence). V dropped 0 bases and J dropped 3 bases, with 8 bases sitting between them. The CDR3 loop is CASSLAGEYTGELFF. CDR3 DNA sequence: TGTGCCAGCAGCTTAGCGGGGGAGTACACCGGGGAGCTGTTTTTT.

The chain joins TRBV7-6 to TRBJ1-1; 9 bases map to TRBD1. Losses at the gene ends were 5 bases for V and 5 bases for J; bases not matched to a gene: 6. Germline values: CDR1 SGHVS, CDR2 FNYEAQ. This CDR3 comprises 14 residues. DNA of the CDR3: TGTGCCAGCAGCCCGACAGGGGGGAGAACTGAAGCTTTCTTT. As protein: CASSPTGGRTEAFF.

The V and J genes are TRBV29-1 and TRBJ1-1, with TRBD1 matching over 9 bases. Losses at the gene ends were 6 bases for V and 0 bases for J; bases not matched to a gene: 5. This CDR3 has 14 amino acids. CDR1 is SQVTM, CDR2 ANQGSEA, per germline. As DNA, the CDR3 is TGCAGCGTGGCGGACAGGGGAATGAACACTGAAGCTTTCTTT. Protein sequence: CSVADRGMNTEAFF.

The rearrangement links TRBV15 to TRBJ1-1; D not certain. Germline loops: CDR1 LNHNV, CDR2 YYDKDF (reference sequence). The CDR3 totals 15 residues. Trimming took off 0 bases at V and 0 bases at J, with 8 bases between the two ends. CDR3 sequence: CATSRDRGVNTEAFF. CDR3 nucleotide sequence: TGTGCCACCAGCAGAGATCGCGGGGTGAACACTGAAGCTTTCTTT. The full variable domain, its missing parts supplied by reference TRBV15 and TRBJ1-1, is DAMVIQNPRYQVTQFGKPVTLSCSQTLNHNVMYWYQQKSSQAPKLLFHYYDKDFNNEADTPDNFQSRRPNTSFCFLDIRSPGLGDTAMYLCATSRDRGVNTEAFFGQGTRLTVV.

The chain links TRBV29-1 to TRBJ2-1, with TRBD2 as a possible D gene (6 bases). V was trimmed by 4 bases and J by 4 bases, leaving 14 bases between them. The CDR3 runs to 14 residues. Germline V gene data show CDR1 as SQVTM and CDR2 as ANQGSEA. CDR3 in DNA: TGCAGCGTTGGAGTGGCCGGGGGATACAATGAGCAGTTCTTC. It specifies CSVGVAGGYNEQFF.

V gene TRBV7-6 combines with J gene TRBJ2-5, with a possible D match to TRBD2 (5 bases). The CDR3 has 14 amino acids. The V end was cut by 1 base, the J end by 5 bases, with 11 bases between. Germline V gene lookup returns CDR1 SGHVS and CDR2 FNYEAQ. CDR3 sequence reads: CASSLGREDETQYF. The CDR3 DNA is TGTGCCAGCAGCTTAGGCCGGGAAGATGAGACCCAGTACTTC.

The table lists this clone with a few counts. Within the sample, other DNA sequences also encode this same CDR3. The chain is built from TRBV4-1 and TRBJ2-7, with TRBD1 identical over 7 bases. J lost 1 base, V lost 3 bases, and 0 bases had no gene match. The CDR3 runs to 13 residues. The germline gives CDR1 MGHRA, CDR2 YSYEKL. The CDR3 protein is CASSQTGSYEQYF. In DNA, the CDR3 is TGCGCCAGCAGCCAGACAGGGTCCTACGAGCAGTACTTC.